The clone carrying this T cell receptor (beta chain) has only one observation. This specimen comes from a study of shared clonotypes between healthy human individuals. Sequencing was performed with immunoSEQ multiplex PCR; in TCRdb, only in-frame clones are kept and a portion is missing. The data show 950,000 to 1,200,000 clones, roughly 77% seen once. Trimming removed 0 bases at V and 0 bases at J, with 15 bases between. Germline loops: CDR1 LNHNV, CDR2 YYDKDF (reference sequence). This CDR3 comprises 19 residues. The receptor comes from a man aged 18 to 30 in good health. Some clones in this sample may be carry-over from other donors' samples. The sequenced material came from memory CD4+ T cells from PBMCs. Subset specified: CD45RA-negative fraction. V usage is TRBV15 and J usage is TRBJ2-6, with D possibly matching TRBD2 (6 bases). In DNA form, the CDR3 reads TGTGCCACCAGCAGAGATCTAGCGTTTGAGGGCTCTGGGGCCAACGTCCTGACTTTC. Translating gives CATSRDLAFEGSGANVLTF.